One sample yielded the 23 T cell receptor beta chains listed below, sequenced in a study of T-cell reconstitution after alpha-beta-depleted transplantation in children. Preparation of the TCRbeta library was carried out with unique molecular identifiers. Each CDR3 protein gets one entry after TCRdb re-called the PCR reads with MiXCR. The sample includes a few hundred thousand distinct CDR3 sequences, 10% of them seen just once. This specimen consisted of PBMCs, obtained before TCRalphabeta/CD19-depleted stem cell transplant. The receptors come from a boy under two years old with acute myeloid leukemia, due to receive a stem cell transplant.

This clonotype was seen many times. This sequence joins TRBV27 and TRBJ2-2; 7 nucleotides agree with TRBD1. V gave up 2 bases and J gave up 7 bases; unmatched junction bases: 19. Per the germline V gene, CDR1 is MNHEY and CDR2 is SMNVEV (reference sequence). This CDR3 is 19 amino acids long. The DNA for the CDR3 is TGTGCCAGCAGTTTACTACTATTTAGGGACAGAGGAGGTGGCGGGGAGCTGTTTTTT. It specifies CASSLLLFRDRGGGGELFF.

This clonotype was detected ten times or more. The chain recombines TRBV12-3 or TRBV12-4 with TRBJ2-3; D unresolved. Trimming shortened V by 2 bases and J by 6 bases, and 9 bases separated the two germline ends. CDR3 length: 13 residues. CDR3 protein: CASSLPSSDTQYF. The CDR3 DNA reads as TGTGCCAGCAGTTTACCATCCAGTGATACGCAGTATTTT.

This clonotype was recorded at least ten times. The chain recombines TRBV27 with TRBJ2-7; TRBD1 matches 10 bases. This CDR3 region has 16 residues. Trimming took 3 bases from V and 6 from J; bases not matched to a gene: 11. Per the germline V gene, CDR1 is MNHEY and CDR2 is SMNVEV (reference sequence). The CDR3 region is CASSFNPDRGHGEQYF. Written as DNA, the CDR3 is TGTGCCAGCAGTTTCAACCCAGACAGGGGGCACGGCGAGCAGTACTTC.

About this clonotype: Being one base from a much bigger clone, this may be a read error. The rearrangement links TRBV5-5 to TRBJ1-4; a possible D gene is TRBD1 (5 bases). The CDR3 is 17 amino acids. The germline V gene has CDR1 SGHKS and CDR2 YYEKEE (reference sequence). The CDR3 nucleotides read TGTGCCTGCAGCTCCCTGGGTCTCAGGGACGATGGTGAAAAACTGTTTTTT. Translation gives CACSSLGLRDDGEKLFF.

This clonotype has ten or more counts. The chain combines TRBV21-1 with TRBJ2-7; TRBD1 was called by the table and not checked on the DNA. TRBV21-1 is annotated as a pseudogene. The CDR3 loop spans 15 amino acids. CDR3 amino acids: CASRHPGQGAYEQYF. CDR3 sequence (DNA): TGTGCCAGCAGGCATCCGGGACAGGGGGCTTACGAGCAGTACTTC.

This clonotype has at least ten counts. This chain links TRBV5-1 with TRBJ2-7, with 9 positions matching TRBD1. The CDR3 spans 16 residues. Germline trimming cut 1 base from V and 2 bases from J; bases unmatched to any gene: 7. Germline V gives CDR1 SGHRS, CDR2 YFSETQ. This chain's CDR3 is CASSLSRTGVPYEQYF. In DNA form, the CDR3 reads TGCGCCAGCAGCTTGTCACGGACAGGGGTCCCCTACGAGCAGTACTTC.

This clonotype was counted at least ten times. The chain has TRBV12-3 or TRBV12-4 and TRBJ2-1; TRBD1 agrees at 9 bases. The CDR3 is 16 amino acids. The J segment lost 6 bases and the V segment lost 6 bases, leaving 12 bases of the junction unmatched. Here the CDR3 DNA reads TGTGCCAGCAGGCTGACCCGGGACAGGGAGGTCAATGAGCAGTTCTTC. Translating gives CASRLTRDREVNEQFF.

This clonotype showed up many times. This chain links TRBV7-9 with TRBJ2-1; TRBD2 might be the D (5 bases). V dropped 5 bases and J dropped 8 bases, with 16 bases sitting between them. Germline lookup yields CDR1 SEHNR and CDR2 FQNEAQ (reference sequence). The CDR3 spans 14 residues. The CDR3 nucleotides read TGTGCCAGCAGCCCACTAGGGCGTGGTGATGAGCAGTTCTTC. Protein product: CASSPLGRGDEQFF.

In its sample, this clonotype was seen many times. The J gene is TRBJ2-5, the V gene TRBV28; D might be TRBD2 (6 bases). Between the trimmed V and J ends, which lost 3 bases and 2 bases, there was a span of 10 bases. The CDR3 loop spans 14 amino acids. The V gene's germline CDR1 is MDHEN and CDR2 SYDVKM. CDR3 sequence reads: CASSFPGLQETQYF. The CDR3 bases are TGTGCCAGCAGTTTCCCGGGACTTCAAGAGACCCAGTACTTC.

This clonotype appeared many times. The rearrangement uses TRBV28 and TRBJ2-4; tentative D call: TRBD2 (6 bases). Germline assignment: CDR1 MDHEN and CDR2 SYDVKM. Between the trimmed V and J ends, which lost 3 bases and 0 bases, there was a span of 15 bases. This CDR3 contains 17 residues. This CDR3 is CASSLGTGVIAKNIQYF. The CDR3 nucleotides are TGTGCCAGCAGTTTGGGGACGGGGGTCATAGCCAAAAACATTCAGTACTTC. Based on the CDR3 plus reference TRBV28 and TRBJ2-4, the full variable domain is DVKVTQSSRYLVKRTGEKVFLECVQDMDHENMFWYRQDPGLGLRLIYFSYDVKMKEKGDIPEGYSVSREKKERFSLILESASTNQTSMYLCASSLGTGVIAKNIQYFGAGTRLSVL.

This clonotype was counted ten times or more. The DNA of the CDR3 is TGTGCCAGCAGCTTAGGATTTGGGCAGCCTAACCAAGAGACCCAGTACTTC. Translation gives CASSLGFGQPNQETQYF. This chain uses TRBV7-9 with TRBJ2-5; D gene unclear. The CDR3 runs to 17 residues. In germline, CDR1 is SEHNR, CDR2 FQNEAQ (reference sequence). Between the trimmed V and J ends, which lost 1 base and 0 bases, there was a span of 15 bases.

In its sample, this clonotype was seen many times. This chain connects TRBV5-1 to TRBJ2-1; possible D gene TRBD2, 6 bases. Germline V gives CDR1 SGHRS, CDR2 YFSETQ. Trimming cost V 0 bases and J 7 bases, with 14 bases left between them. The CDR3 consists of 15 residues. CDR3 coding DNA: TGCGCCAGCAGCTTGGCGATTTCGGGGACTAATGAGCAGTTCTTC. Its protein product is CASSLAISGTNEQFF.

Many counts were recorded for this clonotype. The rearrangement uses TRBV11-2 and TRBJ2-7, with D possibly matching TRBD2 (5 bases). The CDR3 has 14 amino acids. CDR1 and CDR2 from the germline V gene are SGHAT and FQNNGV. Trimming took 1 base from V and 2 from J, leaving 9 bases between them. CDR3 region: CASSLGIGTYEQYF. CDR3 coding DNA: TGTGCCAGCAGCTTAGGGATCGGGACCTACGAGCAGTACTTC.

The sample holds a few counts of this clonotype. The chain recombines TRBV7-2 with TRBJ2-7; D possibly corresponds to TRBD2 (7 bases). Trimming shortened V by 1 base and J by 1 base, and 14 bases separated the two germline ends. The V gene's germline CDR1 is SGHTA and CDR2 FQGNSA. The CDR3 sequence is 16 residues long. CDR3 nucleotide sequence: TGTGCCAGCAGCTTAGGAGGGGGGGCCTTATCCTACGAGCAGTACTTC. This gives the protein CASSLGGGALSYEQYF.

This clonotype has at least ten counts. The DNA of the CDR3 is TGCAGTGCTAGTGCTGCAGTAACCTACGAGCAGTACTTC. It specifies CSASAAVTYEQYF. The V call is TRBV20-1, the J call TRBJ2-7; unclear D gene. CDR3 size: 13 residues. The V gene's germline CDR1 is DFQATT and CDR2 SNEGSKA (reference sequence). V lost 3 bases and J lost 2, with 11 bases in between.

This clonotype was detected ten times or more. The V call is TRBV7-8, the J call TRBJ2-5; D remains ambiguous. The V gene's germline CDR1 is SGHVS and CDR2 FQNEAQ. V dropped 4 bases and J dropped 7 bases, with 10 bases sitting between them. This CDR3 is built from 12 residues. CDR3 sequence (DNA): TGTGCCAGCAGCTATCACTCCGGGACCCAGTACTTC. Its translation: CASSYHSGTQYF.

This clonotype was counted between two and nine times. This rearrangement joins TRBV2 to TRBJ1-2, with D unresolved. With 1 base removed from V and 0 bases from J, the gap between germline ends came to 3 bases. This CDR3 has 13 amino acids. Germline V gives CDR1 SNHLY, CDR2 FYNNEI. The CDR3 DNA reads as TGTGCCAGCAGTGAAGTAGCTAACTATGGCTACACCTTC. Translated, it gives CASSEVANYGYTF.

This clonotype was picked up many times. This chain connects TRBV27 to TRBJ1-2, with 8 bases that match TRBD1. V was pared by 2 bases and J by 4 bases, with 9 bases of the junction left unmatched. The V gene's germline CDR1 is MNHEY and CDR2 SMNVEV (reference sequence). The CDR3 spans 16 residues. This CDR3 reads CASSLALGQGGYGYTF. In DNA form, the CDR3 reads TGTGCCAGCAGTTTAGCCCTAGGACAGGGCGGCTATGGCTACACCTTC.

In this sample, this clonotype turned up many times. The chain is built from TRBV28 and TRBJ2-5; 8 bases line up with TRBD1. CDR3 length: 13 residues. Germline CDR1 and CDR2: MDHEN and SYDVKM. The ends lost 7 bases at V and 5 bases at J; junction bases unmatched: 6. CDR3 in DNA: TGTGCCAGCAAGGGACAGGTCGGGGAGACCCAGTACTTC. It translates to CASKGQVGETQYF.

This clonotype appeared many times. The chain recombines TRBV28 with TRBJ2-4; D possibly corresponds to TRBD1 (5 bases). V was shortened by 2 bases and J by 8 bases, with 13 bases between the two germline ends. Germline V CDR1 and CDR2: MDHEN, SYDVKM. There are 14 residues in the CDR3. The CDR3 DNA reads as TGTGCCAGCAGTTTAGGCAGGGTCCTACACATTCAGTACTTC. Residues: CASSLGRVLHIQYF.

The CDR3 is CASSAGTKRFLYQETQYF. The CDR3 nucleotides are TGTGCCAGCAGCGCTGGGACCAAACGGTTCCTTTACCAAGAGACCCAGTACTTC. The chain uses TRBV9 and TRBJ2-5; D could derive from TRBD1 or TRBD2 (5 bases each). Looked up from germline, CDR1 is SGDLS and CDR2 is YYNGEE. This CDR3 is 18 amino acids long. V was shortened by 3 bases and J by 0 bases, with 21 bases between the two germline ends.

This clonotype was observed many times. The V and J genes are TRBV5-1 and TRBJ2-5; D is undetermined. This CDR3 region has 14 residues. With 5 bases removed from V and 3 bases from J, the gap between germline ends came to 14 bases. Germline V CDR1 and CDR2: SGHRS, YFSETQ. CDR3 DNA sequence: TGCGCCAGCAGTAAACCAGGCTATAAAGAGACCCAGTACTTC. Protein: CASSKPGYKETQYF.

In this sample, this clonotype turned up many times. V usage is TRBV29-1 and J usage is TRBJ2-5; D is perhaps TRBD1 (6 bases). The V end was cut by 5 bases, the J end by 5 bases, with 15 bases between. The V gene's germline CDR1 is SQVTM and CDR2 ANQGSEA. This CDR3 contains 13 residues. CDR3 DNA sequence: TGCAGCGTTCGCAAGGGGGATTGGGAGACCCAGTACTTC. It codes for CSVRKGDWETQYF.